Below, 22 T cell receptor beta chains from the same sample are listed, as sequenced in a study of shared clonotypes between healthy human individuals. Method: immunoSEQ multiplex PCR; TCRdb's copy keeps in-frame clones and lacks some. The table has about 2 million clones, roughly 96% seen once. Sequenced: naive CD4+ T cells sorted from blood. Subset: CD45RA+ positively selected. The receptors originated from a young man in good health.

The V and J genes are TRBV2 and TRBJ1-5, with 9 positions matching TRBD1. The junction had 13 bases not matched to a gene; V was cut back by 4 bases and J by 3 bases. The CDR3 extends over 18 amino acids. Germline loops: CDR1 SNHLY, CDR2 FYNNEI. CDR3 region: CASSVRDRVFPNNQPQHF. The CDR3 DNA follows: TGTGCCAGCAGTGTCAGGGACAGGGTATTCCCCAACAATCAGCCCCAGCATTTT.

The V gene is TRBV5-1, the J gene TRBJ2-1; a possible D gene is TRBD1 (5 bases). The CDR3 sequence is 14 residues long. Germline-derived CDR1 and CDR2 are SGHRS and YFSETQ. Deletions cut 4 bases from V and 7 bases from J, with 15 bases between. DNA of the CDR3: TGCGCCAGCAGCCTGACAGACTCGTGGAATGAGCAGTTCTTC. Translated: CASSLTDSWNEQFF. The variable domain in full, completed from reference TRBV5-1 and TRBJ2-1, reads KAGVTQTPRYLIKTRGQQVTLSCSPISGHRSVSWYQQTPGQGLQFLFEYFSETQRNKGNFPGRFSGRQFSNSRSEMNVSTLELGDSALYLCASSLTDSWNEQFFGPGTRLTVL.

The chain carries TRBV5-6 and TRBJ2-7, with 8 bases identical to TRBD1. Germline lookup yields CDR1 SGHDT and CDR2 YYEEEE. Trimming took 6 bases from V and 7 from J; bases not matched to a gene: 9. This CDR3 has 13 residues. The DNA of the CDR3 is TGTGCCAGCATTCAGGGGGCGCTTGGGGAGCAGTACTTC. Protein: CASIQGALGEQYF. The full variable domain, with the rest looked up from reference TRBV5-6 and TRBJ2-7, is DAGVTQSPTHLIKTRGQQVTLRCSPKSGHDTVSWYQQALGQGPQFIFQYYEEEERQRGNFPDRFSGHQFPNYSSELNVNALLLGDSALYLCASIQGALGEQYFGPGTRLTVT.

The chain is built from TRBV4-1 and TRBJ2-1; weak D call: TRBD1 (5 bases). Trimming took off 0 bases at V and 4 bases at J, with 7 bases between the two ends. The CDR3 runs 14 residues. The germline gives CDR1 MGHRA, CDR2 YSYEKL. As DNA, the CDR3 is TGCGCCAGCAGCCAAGAGGGGCAGTACAATGAGCAGTTCTTC. Encoded protein: CASSQEGQYNEQFF.

This chain uses TRBV18 with TRBJ1-2; perhaps TRBD1 as D (5 bases). With 5 bases removed from V and 6 bases from J, the gap between germline ends came to 22 bases. The CDR3 contains 16 residues. Germline values: CDR1 KGHSH, CDR2 LQKENI. CDR3 sequence reads: CASSKEKPREKDGYTF. The CDR3 bases are TGTGCCAGCTCAAAAGAAAAACCCAGGGAGAAGGATGGCTACACCTTC.

Note on this clone: In the same sample, other DNA sequences code for this CDR3. The V gene is TRBV4-3, the J gene TRBJ1-2; 7 bases are shared with TRBD1. Germline-derived CDR1 and CDR2 are LGHNA and YSLEER. The V gene end was trimmed by 4 bases and the J gene end by 2 bases; junction bases not matched to a gene: 7. The CDR3 runs to 15 residues. The CDR3 DNA reads as TGCGCCAGCAGCCCCGAGGGGGCAGGGAACTATGGCTACACCTTC. Its protein is CASSPEGAGNYGYTF.

The chain links TRBV6-1 to TRBJ2-2, with D perhaps matching TRBD1 or TRBD2 (6 bases each). The CDR3 covers 14 residues. Germline values: CDR1 MNHNS, CDR2 SASEGT. V lost 6 bases to trimming and J lost 4 bases, with 12 bases between them. The CDR3: CASREGGPTGELFF. CDR3 bases: TGTGCCAGCAGGGAGGGGGGCCCCACCGGGGAGCTGTTTTTT.

This chain connects TRBV10-3 to TRBJ2-4, with 9 bases lining up with TRBD2. The CDR3 covers 15 residues. Germline loops: CDR1 ENHRY, CDR2 SYGVKD. The trim removed 4 bases at V and 4 bases at J, leaving 5 bases unmatched. In nucleotides, the CDR3 is TGTGCCATCAGTGTTCAGCGGGGGGTGAAAAACATTCAGTACTTC. It codes for CAISVQRGVKNIQYF.

V and J are TRBV27 and TRBJ2-3, with TRBD2 as a possible D gene (5 bases). Germline loops: CDR1 MNHEY, CDR2 SMNVEV (reference sequence). V lost 4 bases, J lost 6 bases, and 11 bases lay in between. The CDR3 runs to 13 residues. CDR3: CASSWTLMDTQYF. The CDR3 DNA is TGTGCCAGCAGTTGGACTCTTATGGATACGCAGTATTTT.

This chain uses TRBV7-9 with TRBJ2-3, with 9 bases identical to TRBD1. The CDR3 sequence is 15 residues long. The V segment lost 4 bases and the J segment 3 bases; nucleotides outside the gene matches: 5. Germline loops: CDR1 SEHNR, CDR2 FQNEAQ (reference sequence). CDR3 residues: CASSSHRGLTDTQYF. The CDR3 DNA sequence: TGTGCCAGCAGCTCGCACAGGGGGCTTACAGATACGCAGTATTTT.

V is TRBV14 and J is TRBJ1-6; unclear D gene. Trimming took 1 base from V and 13 from J, leaving 11 bases between them. Germline lookup yields CDR1 SGHDN and CDR2 FVKESK. There are 13 residues in the CDR3. The CDR3: CASSQVSSSPLHF. Written as DNA, the CDR3 is TGTGCCAGCAGCCAAGTTAGCAGTTCGCCCCTCCACTTT.

The chain has TRBV5-4 and TRBJ1-6; perhaps TRBD1 as D (6 bases). Trimming pared 4 bases from V and 4 bases from J, leaving 15 bases between. The CDR3 loop spans 16 amino acids. From germline, CDR1 is SGHNT and CDR2 YYREEE (reference sequence). Here the CDR3 reads CASSGGQGTYNSPLHF. As DNA, the CDR3 is TGTGCCAGCAGCGGGGGGCAGGGGACATATAATTCACCCCTCCACTTT.

The chain is built from TRBV19 and TRBJ1-6; D gene unclear. The germline V gene encodes CDR1 LNHDA and CDR2 SQIVND (reference sequence). V lost 10 bases and J lost 7, with 17 bases in between. This CDR3 is built from 14 residues. For the CDR3, the DNA is TGTGCCACCCGAGATTGGGATATGAATTCACCCCTCCACTTT. This translates into CATRDWDMNSPLHF.

In regard to this clone: Other nucleotide sequences from this sample produce the same CDR3. The genes are TRBV30 and TRBJ1-1; 8 nucleotides line up with TRBD1. Per germline, CDR1 GTSNPN and CDR2 SVGIG (reference sequence). The CDR3 extends over 13 amino acids. The trim removed 2 bases at V and 5 bases at J, leaving 4 bases unmatched. CDR3 in amino acids: CAWSQQGGTEAFF. In DNA form, the CDR3 reads TGTGCCTGGAGTCAACAGGGGGGAACTGAAGCTTTCTTT.

The chain recombines TRBV6-1 with TRBJ1-6, with D maybe TRBD1 (5 bases). This CDR3 has 13 amino acids. The germline V gene encodes CDR1 MNHNS and CDR2 SASEGT. Trimming took off 1 base at V and 15 bases at J, with 13 bases between the two ends. CDR3 protein: CASSEVQGGNLHF. CDR3 coding DNA: TGTGCCAGCAGTGAAGTCCAGGGCGGTAACCTCCACTTT.

Details on this clone: Different DNA sequences within this sample yield the same CDR3. The chain joins TRBV6-5 to TRBJ1-2; 7 bases agree with TRBD1. V was clipped by 1 base and J by 5 bases; unmatched bases: 4. The CDR3 runs to 14 residues. The germline CDR1 and CDR2 sequences are MNHEY and SVGAGI. CDR3 amino acids: CASSYLGTAYGYTF. The CDR3 DNA sequence: TGTGCCAGCAGTTACTTGGGGACAGCTTATGGCTACACCTTC.

The genes are TRBV6-4 and TRBJ2-3; no clear D. The CDR3 is made up of 13 amino acids. Trimming removed 3 bases at V and 3 bases at J, with 7 bases between. Germline V gene sequence: CDR1 MRHNA, CDR2 SNTAGT. The CDR3 bases are TGTGCCAGCAGTGAGGGCCTTACAGATACGCAGTATTTT. Translation: CASSEGLTDTQYF.

The gene calls are TRBV5-8 and TRBJ2-3; 8 positions agree with TRBD1. Germline-derived CDR1 and CDR2 are SGHTS and YDEGEE. The trim removed 3 bases at V and 1 base at J, leaving 4 bases unmatched. CDR3 length: 15 residues. The DNA for the CDR3 is TGTGCCAGCAGCTCACAGGGGGGTCGCACAGATACGCAGTATTTT. Protein product: CASSSQGGRTDTQYF.

V is TRBV19 and J is TRBJ2-7; no definite D call. The CDR3 runs to 13 residues. V shed 5 bases and J shed 3 bases, with 11 bases lying between them. The germline V gene has CDR1 LNHDA and CDR2 SQIVND (reference sequence). The CDR3 loop reads CASSVVRGYEQYF. CDR3 DNA: TGTGCCAGTAGTGTGGTTCGCGGCTACGAGCAGTACTTC.

On this clone: It may be a read error: a sequence one base away is much more abundant. Within the sample, other DNA sequences also encode this same CDR3. V is TRBV5-4 and J is TRBJ2-7; the D gene is possibly TRBD1 (6 bases). Trimming pared 2 bases from V and 1 base from J, leaving 7 bases between. The CDR3 runs to 13 residues. In germline, CDR1 is SGHNT, CDR2 YYREEE (reference sequence). In DNA, the CDR3 is TGTGCCAGCAGCTTCGGACAGTCCTACGAGCAGTACTTC. Translated: CASSFGQSYEQYF.

The chain has TRBV7-2 and TRBJ2-3, with TRBD2 matching 8 bases. CDR1 and CDR2 from the germline V gene are SGHTA and FQGNSA. CDR3 size: 14 residues. Trimming removed 5 bases from V and 3 bases from J; junction bases left unmatched: 4. The CDR3 nucleotides read TGTGCCAGCAGCAGCGGGGGAGGGACAGATACGCAGTATTTT. This gives the protein CASSSGGGTDTQYF.

The V call is TRBV27, the J call TRBJ1-1; D is uncertain. The CDR3 loop spans 14 amino acids. Trimming took 3 bases from V and 4 from J, leaving 12 bases between them. The germline gives CDR1 MNHEY, CDR2 SMNVEV (reference sequence). In DNA form, the CDR3 reads TGTGCCAGCAGTTTGCGGGAAGCGGGCACTGAAGCTTTCTTT. It encodes CASSLREAGTEAFF.